This TCR beta chain is drawn from a study of blood T cell repertoires in COVID-19. Germline loops: CDR1 SNHLY, CDR2 FYNNEI. V lost 6 bases and J lost 9; bases outside the gene matches: 8. CDR3 length equals 15 residues. Authors' analysis steps: Reference gene primers were amplified, and this amplification served to estimate nucleated cell counts. Generated by immunoSEQ multiplex PCR, the TCRdb table keeps only in-frame clones and is missing some. D and trimming come from the DNA, and the V and J calls and clone size come from that table. The table has 150,000 to 160,000 clones, around 78% seen once. This receptor was obtained from a man older than 75 with acute or convalescent COVID-19. Sequencing input: peripheral blood. The V call is TRBV2, the J call TRBJ2-1; 13 nucleotides align to TRBD2. CDR3 sequence: CASSALAGGVREQFF. The DNA for the CDR3 is TGTGCCAGCAGCGCACTAGCGGGGGGGGTCCGTGAGCAGTTCTTC.